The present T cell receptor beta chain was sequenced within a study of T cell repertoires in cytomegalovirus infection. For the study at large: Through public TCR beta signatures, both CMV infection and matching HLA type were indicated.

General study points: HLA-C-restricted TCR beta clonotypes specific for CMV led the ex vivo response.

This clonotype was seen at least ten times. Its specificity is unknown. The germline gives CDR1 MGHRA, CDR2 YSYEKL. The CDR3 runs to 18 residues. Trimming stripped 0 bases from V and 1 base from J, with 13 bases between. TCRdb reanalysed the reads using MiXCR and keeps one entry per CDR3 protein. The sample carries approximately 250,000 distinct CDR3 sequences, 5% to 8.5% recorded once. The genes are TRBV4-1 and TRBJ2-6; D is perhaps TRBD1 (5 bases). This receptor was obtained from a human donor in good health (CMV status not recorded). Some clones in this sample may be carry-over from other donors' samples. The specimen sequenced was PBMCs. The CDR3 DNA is TGCGCCAGCAGCCAAGATATGGGCAGGGCATCTGGGGCCAACGTCCTGACTTTC. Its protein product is CASSQDMGRASGANVLTF.